This T cell receptor beta chain was retrieved from a study of spatial heterogeneity in lung cancer. This clonotype was counted many times. Its matching antigen is unknown. Broader study findings: Compared with follow-up, resection was when ubiquitous expanded tumor TCRs appeared in blood more.

TCRdb re-derived calls from the 5' RACE reads in MiXCR, one entry per CDR3 protein. The sample carries about 48,000 distinct CDR3 sequences, less than 5.5% recorded once. As for time point: sample taken at primary tumor resection. Unsorted whole RNA samples from tumor, nontumor lung or frozen PBMC were sequenced. The cohort: 70 to 85 early-stage, untreated non-small cell lung cancer patients. The source of this sequence is a male donor with early-stage non-small cell lung cancer. Here the sequenced sample was PBMCs, taken at surgery.

CDR3 nucleotides: TGTGCCAGCAGCCCGGGGACTAGCGGGACCGAGACCCAGTACTTC. This gives the protein CASSPGTSGTETQYF. The gene calls are TRBV7-9 and TRBJ2-5; 13 bases line up with TRBD2. This CDR3 is 15 amino acids long. Looked up from germline, CDR1 is SEHNR and CDR2 is FQNEAQ (reference sequence). V trimming: 5 bases; J trimming: 5 bases; junction bases outside the gene matches: 5.